This entry lists 14 T cell receptor beta chains sequenced from one sample in a study of cytomegalovirus exposure and HLA in healthy donors. With 60 Vbeta and 13 Jbeta primers, the PCR was carried out. Sequenced by immunoSEQ multiplex PCR; TCRdb stores in-frame clones only, minus some. The repertoire includes approximately 150,000 clones, roughly 80% of them detected once, and 1.9% sits in the top ten. The sequenced sample was PBMCs. The source is a human donor in good health.

V gene TRBV27 combines with J gene TRBJ1-1; TRBD1 matches at 7 bases. This CDR3 is 14 amino acids long. Germline trimming cut 5 bases from V and 5 bases from J; bases unmatched to any gene: 8. Germline CDR1 reads MNHEY; CDR2 reads SMNVEV (reference sequence). CDR3 in amino acids: CASSAQGPETEAFF. The CDR3 DNA reads TGTGCCAGCAGTGCACAGGGGCCTGAGACTGAAGCTTTCTTT.

This rearrangement joins TRBV27 to TRBJ1-4, with D uncertain. With 5 bases removed from V and 4 bases from J, the gap between germline ends came to 11 bases. This CDR3 region has 14 residues. The germline CDR1 and CDR2 sequences are MNHEY and SMNVEV (reference sequence). CDR3 amino acids: CASSDGGINEKLFF. CDR3 in DNA: TGTGCCAGCAGTGACGGAGGAATTAATGAAAAACTGTTTTTT.

The chain is built from TRBV6-5 and TRBJ2-1, with a possible D match to TRBD2 (5 bases). CDR1 MNHEY and CDR2 SVGAGI come from the germline V gene. The CDR3 extends over 13 amino acids. Trimming shortened V by 5 bases and J by 4 bases, and 9 bases separated the two germline ends. CDR3 DNA: TGTGCCAGCAGTGAGGGCGCTTACAATGAGCAGTTCTTC. Translated: CASSEGAYNEQFF.

The gene calls are TRBV19 and TRBJ2-1; D remains unclear. The germline V gene encodes CDR1 LNHDA and CDR2 SQIVND (reference sequence). The CDR3 consists of 12 residues. Trimming pared 5 bases from V and 7 bases from J, leaving 9 bases between. In DNA form, the CDR3 reads TGTGCCAGTAGTTTACTTGCGAATGAGCAGTTCTTC. It specifies CASSLLANEQFF. Full variable domain (missing parts from reference TRBV19 and TRBJ2-1): DGGITQSPKYLFRKEGQNVTLSCEQNLNHDAMYWYRQDPGQGLRLIYYSQIVNDFQKGDIAEGYSVSREKKESFPLTVTSAQKNPTAFYLCASSLLANEQFFGPGTRLTVL.

The rearrangement links TRBV5-1 to TRBJ1-3; D remains ambiguous. The V and J ends lost 4 bases and 4 bases respectively, with 9 bases between them. This CDR3 region has 13 residues. Looked up from germline, CDR1 is SGHRS and CDR2 is YFSETQ. The CDR3 loop is CASSPDSGNTIYF. In DNA form, the CDR3 reads TGCGCCAGCAGCCCAGATTCGGGAAACACCATATATTTT.

This chain uses TRBV2 with TRBJ1-4; D is possibly TRBD1 (6 bases). V shed 6 bases and J shed 5 bases, with 13 bases lying between them. CDR3 length: 14 residues. Germline loops: CDR1 SNHLY, CDR2 FYNNEI. The CDR3 bases are TGTGCCAGCAGACTCAGCGGGACAAATGAAAAACTGTTTTTT. It specifies CASRLSGTNEKLFF.

The rearrangement links TRBV4-1 to TRBJ2-5; 10 bases match TRBD2. The length of the CDR3 is 16 residues. In germline, CDR1 is MGHRA, CDR2 YSYEKL. The ends lost 3 bases at V and 2 bases at J; junction bases unmatched: 6. The CDR3 DNA reads TGCGCCAGCAGCCAGATGCTAGCGGGGGTGCAAGAGACCCAGTACTTC. Its protein product is CASSQMLAGVQETQYF.

The chain uses TRBV6-5 and TRBJ1-2; a possible D gene is TRBD1 (5 bases). V was trimmed by 7 bases and J by 7 bases, leaving 16 bases between them. The length of the CDR3 is 13 residues. Germline values: CDR1 MNHEY, CDR2 SVGAGI. This chain's CDR3 is CASINPGGCGYTF. The CDR3 nucleotides are TGTGCCAGCATTAACCCGGGGGGTTGTGGCTACACCTTC.

The table lists this clone with a few counts. The rearrangement joins TRBV9 to TRBJ2-1, with 8 bases aligning to TRBD1. V shed 1 base and J 2 bases; nucleotides not matched to a gene: 11. The germline V gene has CDR1 SGDLS and CDR2 YYNGEE. The CDR3 length is 18 residues. The CDR3 reads CASSVSTSAGGAYNEQFF. CDR3 DNA: TGTGCCAGCAGCGTATCAACCTCGGCAGGGGGCGCCTACAATGAGCAGTTCTTC.

V and J are TRBV9 and TRBJ2-1; D is possibly TRBD1 (5 bases). The germline CDR1 and CDR2 sequences are SGDLS and YYNGEE. CDR3 length: 15 amino acids. Trimming took off 2 bases at V and 8 bases at J, with 17 bases between the two ends. The CDR3 nucleotides read TGTGCCAGCAGCGTGGATCCAGGGTTTAGGGATGAGCAGTTCTTC. This gives the protein CASSVDPGFRDEQFF. Supplemented by reference TRBV9 and TRBJ2-1, the full variable domain reads DSGVTQTPKHLITATGQRVTLRCSPRSGDLSVYWYQQSLDQGLQFLIQYYNGEERAKGNILERFSAQQFPDLHSELNLSSLELGDSALYFCASSVDPGFRDEQFFGPGTRLTVL.

In its sample, this clone was seen a few times. The V gene is TRBV11-2, the J gene TRBJ2-3; D remains ambiguous. Trimming pared 0 bases from V and 0 bases from J, leaving 7 bases between. Germline CDR1 SGHAT, CDR2 FQNNGV. This CDR3 is 15 amino acids long. For the CDR3, the DNA is TGTGCCAGCAGCTTAGAGATGGCTAGCACAGATACGCAGTATTTT. It translates to CASSLEMASTDTQYF.

The chain employs TRBV28 and TRBJ1-2; TRBD1 matches at 10 bases. The CDR3 is made up of 14 amino acids. J lost 5 bases, V lost 2 bases, and 2 bases had no gene match. CDR1 and CDR2 from the germline V gene are MDHEN and SYDVKM. The CDR3 DNA reads as TGTGCCAGCAGTTTAAGGACAGGGGGTTATGGCTACACCTTC. The encoded protein is CASSLRTGGYGYTF.

The genes are TRBV2 and TRBJ2-5, with TRBD1 matching over 9 bases. Germline V gives CDR1 SNHLY, CDR2 FYNNEI. This CDR3 is built from 16 residues. J lost 5 bases, V lost 3 bases, and 10 bases had no gene match. Written as DNA, the CDR3 is TGTGCCAGCAGTGATGTACAGGGGGCGTTTTGGGAGACCCAGTACTTC. Translation gives CASSDVQGAFWETQYF.

V is TRBV5-6 and J is TRBJ1-1, with TRBD1 as a possible D gene (6 bases). In germline, CDR1 is SGHDT, CDR2 YYEEEE. V was cut by 4 bases and J by 4 bases, with 8 bases left in between. This CDR3 has 12 amino acids. DNA for the CDR3: TGTGCCAGCAGCAACAGGGTCACTGAAGCTTTCTTT. Encoded protein: CASSNRVTEAFF.